This T cell receptor beta chain was identified during a study of blood T cell repertoires in COVID-19. Study at large: Sources were T cells, B-cell-depleted T cells, or PBMCs; the material itself was cDNA or gDNA.

Source study methods: Scientists estimated how many nucleated cells there were by amplifying reference gene primers. Libraries were prepared by immunoSEQ multiplex PCR; TCRdb keeps only in-frame clonotypes and omits some of them. The DNA gave D and trimming, while V, J and clone size come from that table. The data show approximately 120,000 clones, approximately 74% seen once. Trimming pared 6 bases from V and 0 bases from J, leaving 9 bases between. The CDR3 length is 13 residues. Sequencing was performed on peripheral blood. This receptor was obtained from a man in his 60s with acute or convalescent COVID-19. V usage is TRBV12-3 or TRBV12-4 and J usage is TRBJ2-7; D remains ambiguous. The CDR3 DNA reads as TGTGCCAGCAGGGCGGCGAGCTCCTACGAGCAGTACTTC. This sequence encodes CASRAASSYEQYF.